This T cell receptor (beta chain) is drawn from a study of T cells after yellow fever vaccination. Study-wide points: The booster response re-showed most primary clones: approximately 95% CD4, 88% CD8.

Each CDR3 protein is one row after TCRdb ran MiXCR on the 5' RACE reads. Of hundreds of thousands of distinct CDR3 sequences listed, 10% to 15% are singletons. This CDR3 spans 15 amino acids. CDR1 and CDR2 from the germline V gene are MNHEY and SVGEGT. The ends were cut back, 1 base at V and 2 bases at J, with 10 bases in the middle. As to this clonotype: The target antigen is unknown.

Sequenced material: PBMCs, taken on the day of the yellow fever booster vaccination. The chain combines TRBV6-2 or TRBV6-3 with TRBJ2-3; D is undetermined. The clonotype was recovered from a man aged 25 to 45 who received the YFV17D yellow fever vaccine. The DNA of the CDR3 is TGTGCCAGCAGTTACTTAGAACGGGTCACAGATACGCAGTATTTT. Protein product: CASSYLERVTDTQYF.